The 28 T cell receptor beta chains presented below share a single source sample, sequenced in a study of siplizumab effects on memory and regulatory T cells. Profiling relied on immunoSEQ multiplex PCR, and the TCRdb table lists in-frame clones only, not all of them. Among 94,000 or so clones listed, roughly 97% were seen once. Material for sequencing was naive CD4+ T cells sorted from blood. These receptors originate from a human donor in good health.

This clone showed up just once. The gene calls are TRBV9 and TRBJ2-3, with D perhaps being TRBD1 or TRBD2 (5 bases each). The CDR3 totals 13 residues. Germline lookup yields CDR1 SGDLS and CDR2 YYNGEE. Trimming cost V 1 base and J 4 bases, with 7 bases left between them. The CDR3 protein is CASSVRGADTQYF. The CDR3 DNA reads TGTGCCAGCAGCGTAAGAGGGGCAGATACGCAGTATTTT.

The gene calls are TRBV5-3 and TRBJ2-5; D remains unclear. TRBV5-3 falls under the ORF class, with uncertain function. Trimming cost V 2 bases and J 2 bases, with 4 bases left between them. This CDR3 region has 12 residues. Here the CDR3 DNA reads TGTGCCAGAAGCTTAATTCAAGAGACCCAGTACTTC. Its translation: CARSLIQETQYF.

This sequence joins TRBV7-9 and TRBJ1-3; perhaps TRBD1 as D (6 bases). This CDR3 is 17 amino acids long. Germline-derived CDR1 and CDR2 are SEHNR and FQNEAQ (reference sequence). V was pared by 2 bases and J by 4 bases, with 18 bases between. CDR3 coding DNA: TGTGCCAGCAGCTTACCCCGACAGGACCTACGGGGAAACACCATATATTTT. Residues: CASSLPRQDLRGNTIYF.

The V gene is TRBV2, the J gene TRBJ2-1, with D possibly TRBD1 on 6 matching bases. The CDR3 has 14 amino acids. Germline CDR1 reads SNHLY; CDR2 reads FYNNEI. V was cut by 6 bases and J by 3 bases, with 12 bases left in between. The CDR3 DNA follows: TGTGCCAGCAGCGCAGACAGGAACTACAATGAGCAGTTCTTC. Amino acid sequence: CASSADRNYNEQFF.

The chain couples TRBV7-9 to TRBJ1-1; unclear D gene. In germline, CDR1 is SEHNR, CDR2 FQNEAQ (reference sequence). The V gene lost 5 bases and the J gene lost 1 base, with 14 bases spanning the gap. The CDR3 has 15 residues. CDR3 bases: TGTGCCAGCAGCCCCGAAAGGGTCGGGAACACTGAAGCTTTCTTT. It yields the protein CASSPERVGNTEAFF.

CDR3 DNA: TGTGCCAGCAGCCCAGGGGGCCGGAGGAAATCTGGAAACACCATATATTTT. Translation gives CASSPGGRRKSGNTIYF. The chain uses TRBV7-2 and TRBJ1-3, with 8 bases that match TRBD1. This CDR3 comprises 17 residues. J gave up 1 base and V 5 bases, and 10 bases lay outside the gene matches. Germline CDR1 SGHTA, CDR2 FQGNSA. Looking up the rest from reference TRBV7-2 and TRBJ1-3 gives the full variable domain: GAGVSQSPSNKVTEKGKDVELRCDPISGHTALYWYRQSLGQGLEFLIYFQGNSAPDKSGLPSDRFSAERTGGSVSTLTIQRTQQEDSAVYLCASSPGGRRKSGNTIYFGEGSWLTVV.

The chain is built from TRBV18 and TRBJ2-2, with D possibly called TRBD1 or TRBD2 (5 bases each). The length of the CDR3 is 15 residues. V lost 1 base, J lost 5 bases, and 11 bases lay in between. Germline CDR1 reads KGHSH; CDR2 reads LQKENI. This CDR3 reads CASSPLSGGTGELFF. The CDR3 DNA is TGTGCCAGCTCACCACTTAGTGGGGGAACCGGGGAGCTGTTTTTT.

This sequence joins TRBV27 and TRBJ2-5; D call uncertain. Trimming took 0 bases from V and 5 from J, leaving 13 bases between them. Looked up from germline, CDR1 is MNHEY and CDR2 is SMNVEV (reference sequence). This CDR3 has 15 residues. In nucleotides, the CDR3 is TGTGCCAGCAGTTTATCGTCCCTGGGATGGGAGACCCAGTACTTC. This translates into CASSLSSLGWETQYF.

This rearrangement joins TRBV20-1 to TRBJ1-2; D gene uncertain. With 3 bases removed from V and 1 base from J, the gap between germline ends came to 3 bases. Germline V gives CDR1 DFQATT, CDR2 SNEGSKA (reference sequence). CDR3 size: 11 residues. As DNA, the CDR3 is TGCAGTGCTAGGAGTAACTATGGCTACACCTTC. Translated: CSARSNYGYTF.

This chain connects TRBV28 to TRBJ1-2, with D hard to call. CDR3 length: 13 residues. Germline V gene lookup returns CDR1 MDHEN and CDR2 SYDVKM. V lost 3 bases and J 7 bases, leaving 12 bases between the germline ends. The CDR3 coding sequence is TGTGCCAGCAGTTTCTTGCCCGGGGTTGGCTACACCTTC. It yields the protein CASSFLPGVGYTF.

The genes are TRBV2 and TRBJ1-5; D is undetermined. Germline lookup yields CDR1 SNHLY and CDR2 FYNNEI. V dropped 2 bases and J dropped 4 bases, with 12 bases sitting between them. The CDR3 spans 15 residues. The CDR3 protein is CASSELASSNQPQHF. The DNA for the CDR3 is TGTGCCAGCAGTGAACTAGCGTCATCTAATCAGCCCCAGCATTTT.

The chain carries TRBV6-1 and TRBJ1-2; D is possibly TRBD1 (5 bases). Germline values: CDR1 MNHNS, CDR2 SASEGT. The CDR3 is 14 residues long. V was trimmed by 5 bases and J by 1 base, leaving 11 bases between them. The CDR3 sequence is CASSPAGVNYGYTF. In DNA, the CDR3 is TGTGCCAGCAGTCCAGCGGGGGTTAACTATGGCTACACCTTC.

J is TRBJ2-3 and V is TRBV29-1, with 13 bases identical to TRBD2. V lost 8 bases to trimming and J lost 5 bases; unmatched junction nucleotides: 7. The CDR3 sequence is 14 residues long. The germline gives CDR1 SQVTM, CDR2 ANQGSEA. As DNA, the CDR3 is TGCAGCCCCGGACTAGCGGGGGCAAGAGATACGCAGTATTTT. Amino acid sequence: CSPGLAGARDTQYF.

The rearrangement links TRBV19 to TRBJ2-5, with TRBD1 identical over 11 bases. With 6 bases clipped from V and 4 bases from J, the junction kept 4 bases outside the gene matches. The CDR3 has 14 amino acids. Germline lookup yields CDR1 LNHDA and CDR2 SQIVND (reference sequence). CDR3 in amino acids: CASRDRGLGETQYF. Here the CDR3 DNA reads TGTGCCAGTAGGGACAGGGGGCTAGGAGAGACCCAGTACTTC.

The V and J genes are TRBV5-6 and TRBJ1-2; D is possibly TRBD1 (5 bases). Trimming took off 0 bases at V and 4 bases at J, with 10 bases between the two ends. Germline-derived CDR1 and CDR2 are SGHDT and YYEEEE. The CDR3 sequence is 14 residues long. CDR3 DNA sequence: TGTGCCAGCAGCTTGGGGGGCCGTATCTATGGCTACACCTTC. Protein product: CASSLGGRIYGYTF.

This clone was counted a single time. This rearrangement joins TRBV7-3 to TRBJ1-1, with D possibly being TRBD1 (5 bases). From germline, CDR1 is SGHTA and CDR2 FQGTGA. The length of the CDR3 is 13 residues. Trimming removed 3 bases at V and 1 base at J, with 6 bases between. The CDR3 nucleotides are TGTGCCAGCAGCTTCACAGGGAACACTGAAGCTTTCTTT. Its translation: CASSFTGNTEAFF.

The chain employs TRBV4-3 and TRBJ1-1; D is possibly TRBD1 (5 bases). From germline, CDR1 is LGHNA and CDR2 YSLEER. The ends were cut back, 2 bases at V and 3 bases at J, with 19 bases in the middle. The CDR3 loop spans 17 amino acids. The CDR3 DNA sequence: TGCGCCAGCAGCCAAAGGGCCCAGGGTCTAGGAGACACTGAAGCTTTCTTT. Translating it yields CASSQRAQGLGDTEAFF.

V and J are TRBV5-1 and TRBJ2-3; D is perhaps TRBD2 (6 bases). With 1 base removed from V and 0 bases from J, the gap between germline ends came to 12 bases. Per germline, CDR1 SGHRS and CDR2 YFSETQ. This CDR3 has 16 amino acids. The CDR3 region is CASSLPRLESTDTQYF. The CDR3 DNA reads as TGCGCCAGCAGCTTGCCCCGACTAGAAAGCACAGATACGCAGTATTTT.

This clone was seen only once. The chain has TRBV6-5 and TRBJ1-2; D gene uncertain. Germline V gene sequence: CDR1 MNHEY, CDR2 SVGAGI. The germline V and J ends were trimmed by 2 bases and 8 bases, with 12 bases remaining between them. The CDR3 sequence is 13 residues long. The CDR3 nucleotides are TGTGCCAGCAGTTACCCCTCGGACGGCGGCTACACCTTC. Encoded protein: CASSYPSDGGYTF.

CDR3 DNA sequence: TGTGCCAGCAGTTACCTCGAAGATACGCAGTATTTT. Amino acids: CASSYLEDTQYF. The chain has TRBV6-6 and TRBJ2-3, with unresolved D. The germline V gene has CDR1 MNHNY and CDR2 SVGAGI (reference sequence). Trimming took off 2 bases at V and 5 bases at J, with 5 bases between the two ends. The CDR3 sequence is 12 residues long.

A note on this clone: Distinct nucleotide sequences in the sample also encode this CDR3. DNA for the CDR3: TGCAGTGTGGCAGGCCAAGAGACCCAGTACTTC. Its translation: CSVAGQETQYF. The chain couples TRBV20-1 to TRBJ2-5; D not certain. V dropped 7 bases and J dropped 1 base, with 7 bases sitting between them. The CDR3 consists of 11 residues. CDR1 and CDR2 (germline): DFQATT, SNEGSKA (reference sequence).

The V call is TRBV5-4, the J call TRBJ2-3; 8 nucleotides match TRBD2. Germline CDR1 reads SGHNT; CDR2 reads YYREEE (reference sequence). This CDR3 region has 13 residues. The junction had 1 base not matched to a gene; V was cut back by 2 bases and J by 5 bases. CDR3 bases: TGTGCCAGCAGCTTCGGGGGGGGAGATACGCAGTATTTT. Amino acid sequence: CASSFGGGDTQYF.

The rearrangement joins TRBV4-3 to TRBJ2-2; 9 nucleotides align to TRBD2. Germline CDR1 LGHNA, CDR2 YSLEER. The V segment lost 0 bases and the J segment 5 bases; nucleotides outside the gene matches: 4. The CDR3 totals 16 residues. The chain's CDR3 is CASSQDLAGSTGELFF. The CDR3 bases are TGCGCCAGCAGCCAAGACCTAGCGGGGAGTACCGGGGAGCTGTTTTTT.

This clone was counted once. The chain combines TRBV10-3 with TRBJ1-5; D is ambiguous. The CDR3 extends over 13 amino acids. CDR1 and CDR2 from the germline V gene are ENHRY and SYGVKD. Trimming took off 11 bases at V and 6 bases at J, with 17 bases between the two ends. DNA of the CDR3: TGTGCCGCCCAAAAGGAGGTGGGTCAGCCCCAGCATTTT. It is translated as CAAQKEVGQPQHF.

The rearrangement links TRBV7-7 to TRBJ2-7; the match to TRBD2 covers 7 bases. The CDR3 runs 14 residues. V gave up 5 bases and J gave up 5 bases; unmatched junction bases: 9. The V gene's germline CDR1 is SSHAT and CDR2 FNYEAQ (reference sequence). CDR3 bases: TGTGCCAGCAGCCCCGCGGGGGACTCGGACGAGCAGTACTTC. It is translated as CASSPAGDSDEQYF.

The gene calls are TRBV19 and TRBJ1-1, with unresolved D. Trimming stripped 9 bases from V and 5 bases from J, with 19 bases between. This CDR3 comprises 14 residues. Germline V lookup: CDR1 LNHDA, CDR2 SQIVND (reference sequence). The CDR3 region is CASAPLEVGTEAFF. The CDR3 region has the DNA TGTGCCAGCGCCCCCCTCGAGGTTGGGACTGAAGCTTTCTTT.

The V and J genes are TRBV6-5 and TRBJ1-1; 8 nucleotides align to TRBD1. V dropped 4 bases and J dropped 1; count of bases not matched to a gene: 5. CDR1 is MNHEY and CDR2 is SVGAGI in the germline V gene. CDR3 length: 15 amino acids. The CDR3 reads CASSLTGDQNTEAFF. DNA for the CDR3: TGTGCCAGCAGTTTGACAGGGGATCAGAACACTGAAGCTTTCTTT.

This sequence joins TRBV6-5 and TRBJ2-5, with 8 bases fitting TRBD1. CDR1 and CDR2 from the germline V gene are MNHEY and SVGAGI. The length of the CDR3 is 15 residues. The J segment lost 4 bases and the V segment lost 6 bases, leaving 10 bases of the junction unmatched. CDR3 region: CASRTGAPGGETQYF. The DNA of the CDR3 is TGTGCCAGCAGGACAGGGGCGCCTGGGGGAGAGACCCAGTACTTC.